This TCR beta chain emerged from a study of T cells in Graves' hyperthyroidism and ophthalmopathy. A NOSPECS grade of at least 4, a Clinical Activity Score of at least 3 and duration under 3 months were recorded in ophthalmopathy patients. The source material, RNA transcripts, was used to amplify TCR beta CDR3 regions. RT-PCR in the first round (using the HTBI primer set) targeted the TCR CDR3. Each CDR3 protein is one row after TCRdb ran MiXCR on the multiplex PCR reads. The data hold under 400,000 distinct CDR3 sequences, with approximately 14% observed a single time. The CDR3 loop spans 15 amino acids. CDR1 is SGHRS, CDR2 YFSETQ, per germline. The J segment lost 6 bases and the V segment lost 0 bases, leaving 5 bases of the junction unmatched.

Source material: blood. The chain combines TRBV5-1 with TRBJ2-1; 8 bases align to TRBD2. This TCR was sampled from a woman in her sixties or seventies with Graves' ophthalmopathy. CDR3 protein: CASSLGSGACNEQFF. CDR3 bases: TGCGCCAGCAGCTTGGGTAGCGGGGCCTGCAATGAGCAGTTCTTC.